A single sample is the source of the 32 T cell receptor beta chains below, sequenced in a study of cytomegalovirus exposure and HLA in healthy donors (dated by TCRdb to between 2016 and 2019). The library was made by the immunoSEQ multiplex PCR assay. The multiplex PCR relied on a mix of 60 forward primers for TCR Vbeta segments and 13 reverse primers for TCR Jbeta segments. TCRdb retrieved this table from immuneACCESS and kept in-frame rearrangements only. Not all clones are present; in checked studies, unresolved V genes account for under half, and no reason is known for the remainder. For this sample there are some 34,000 clones; less than 75% appear just once. About 9.4% of the sample is taken by the ten largest. The source material was PBMCs. The origin of the receptors is a man in his forties in good health and CMV-seropositive.

This chain joins TRBV5-4 and TRBJ1-1; D uncertain. Trimming removed 1 base at V and 5 bases at J, with 27 bases between. The CDR3 totals 19 residues. Germline CDR1 and CDR2: SGHNT and YYREEE (reference sequence). The CDR3 spells CASSLKSPGIQYYGTEAFF. In DNA form, the CDR3 reads TGTGCCAGCAGCTTGAAATCCCCCGGTATCCAATATTACGGGACTGAAGCTTTCTTT.

This clone was detected once. The chain links TRBV20-1 to TRBJ1-1; the D is unclear. The CDR3 has 11 amino acids. V was cut by 2 bases and J by 7 bases, with 8 bases left in between. Germline V gives CDR1 DFQATT, CDR2 SNEGSKA (reference sequence). CDR3 protein: CSARRGIEAFF. CDR3 nucleotide sequence: TGCAGTGCTAGACGGGGAATTGAAGCTTTCTTT.

The chain has TRBV5-4 and TRBJ2-5, with 9 bases aligning to TRBD2. This CDR3 region has 16 residues. CDR1 SGHNT and CDR2 YYREEE come from the germline V gene (reference sequence). Trimming removed 3 bases from V and 4 bases from J; junction bases left unmatched: 10. CDR3 sequence reads: CASSSGSGGTAETQYF. The CDR3 DNA reads as TGTGCCAGCAGCTCGGGAAGCGGGGGGACCGCAGAGACCCAGTACTTC.

The chain employs TRBV19 and TRBJ1-1; TRBD1 agrees at 10 bases. Germline V gene lookup returns CDR1 LNHDA and CDR2 SQIVND (reference sequence). CDR3 length equals 13 residues. With 5 bases clipped from V and 12 bases from J, the junction kept 9 bases outside the gene matches. The CDR3 DNA is TGTGCCAGTAGTCCACCGGGACAGGGGATAACTTTCTTT. It yields the protein CASSPPGQGITFF.

V usage is TRBV9 and J usage is TRBJ2-7, with D perhaps TRBD2 (7 bases). The CDR3 is 15 amino acids. Germline values: CDR1 SGDLS, CDR2 YYNGEE. Trimming pared 3 bases from V and 0 bases from J, leaving 13 bases between. CDR3 coding DNA: TGTGCCAGCAGCGGGGAGGGGGGGTTCTCCTACGAGCAGTACTTC. Its translation: CASSGEGGFSYEQYF.

The CDR3 DNA reads as TGTGCCAGCGGCAGGATATTCAGGGCGATAGAGACCCAGTACTTC. Its protein product is CASGRIFRAIETQYF. The chain joins TRBV6-4 to TRBJ2-5; tentatively, D is TRBD1 (5 bases). The CDR3 spans 15 residues. Trimming left V 8 bases short and J 4 bases short, with 20 bases between. Looked up from germline, CDR1 is MRHNA and CDR2 is SNTAGT.

The chain employs TRBV19 and TRBJ2-2; D unresolved. Germline-derived CDR1 and CDR2 are LNHDA and SQIVND (reference sequence). The V gene lost 4 bases and the J gene lost 13 bases, with 13 bases spanning the gap. The CDR3 extends over 12 amino acids. Written as DNA, the CDR3 is TGTGCCAGTAGTAGTATGGGCCAGAGGCTGTTTTTT. It yields the protein CASSSMGQRLFF.

This sequence joins TRBV11-2 and TRBJ2-7, with 10 positions matching TRBD2. The germline gives CDR1 SGHAT, CDR2 FQNNGV. V trimming: 7 bases; J trimming: 6 bases; junction bases outside the gene matches: 6. CDR3 length: 13 residues. The CDR3 DNA sequence: TGTGCCAGCAATCTAGCGGGGGCAATCGAGCAGTACTTC. Amino acids: CASNLAGAIEQYF.

This clone was seen a handful of times. J is TRBJ1-6 and V is TRBV11-2; no reliable D call. V lost 5 bases to trimming and J lost 6 bases, with 14 bases between them. Germline values: CDR1 SGHAT, CDR2 FQNNGV. The CDR3 length is 15 residues. DNA for the CDR3: TGTGCCAGCAGCCAAGTCGGGCGGGCTAATTCACCCCTCCACTTT. Residues: CASSQVGRANSPLHF.

The chain links TRBV7-9 to TRBJ1-3; D gene ambiguous. V was clipped by 0 bases and J by 2 bases, with 11 bases between them. Germline V lookup: CDR1 SEHNR, CDR2 FQNEAQ (reference sequence). This CDR3 is 16 amino acids long. The CDR3 DNA is TGTGCCAGCAGCTTAGCGCTGGCGGGTACTGGAAACACCATATATTTT. The encoded protein is CASSLALAGTGNTIYF.

V usage is TRBV7-2 and J usage is TRBJ1-1, with TRBD1 identical over 7 bases. Germline CDR1 and CDR2: SGHTA and FQGNSA. This CDR3 has 14 amino acids. J was trimmed by 1 base and V by 5 bases; bases with no gene match: 4. For the CDR3, the DNA is TGTGCCAGCAGCCGGAACAGGGGGAACACTGAAGCTTTCTTT. Translating gives CASSRNRGNTEAFF.

This clone turned up a few times. The CDR3 loop reads CASSPWPGVGDTQYF. The CDR3 bases are TGTGCCAGCAGCCCCTGGCCGGGGGTGGGAGATACGCAGTATTTT. V and J are TRBV11-2 and TRBJ2-3; a weak D match, TRBD2 (6 bases). Trimming removed 5 bases from V and 5 bases from J, with 17 bases in between. The CDR3 has 15 amino acids. CDR1 is SGHAT, CDR2 FQNNGV, per germline.

CDR3: CASSPPGRGETQYF. The CDR3 nucleotides read TGTGCCAGCTCACCACCGGGGCGGGGTGAGACCCAGTACTTC. This sequence joins TRBV18 and TRBJ2-5; the D gene is possibly TRBD2 (6 bases). The germline V gene encodes CDR1 KGHSH and CDR2 LQKENI. Trimming removed 0 bases at V and 5 bases at J, with 10 bases between. The CDR3 spans 14 residues.

The chain couples TRBV7-9 to TRBJ2-5, with TRBD2 matching over 7 bases. This CDR3 is 16 amino acids long. The V gene end was trimmed by 5 bases and the J gene end by 3 bases; junction bases not matched to a gene: 12. CDR1 and CDR2 (germline): SEHNR, FQNEAQ (reference sequence). CDR3 bases: TGTGCCAGCAGCCTCCCCGGTGGGCGGGGGAAAGAGACCCAGTACTTC. Residues: CASSLPGGRGKETQYF.

The chain recombines TRBV6-5 with TRBJ2-2, with 7 bases aligning to TRBD1. The CDR3 runs to 15 residues. The trim removed 6 bases at V and 2 bases at J, leaving 6 bases unmatched. Germline values: CDR1 MNHEY, CDR2 SVGAGI. The CDR3 DNA reads TGTGCCAGCAGCCGACAGGGCGTTAACACCGGGGAGCTGTTTTTT. Residues: CASSRQGVNTGELFF.

The V gene is TRBV13, the J gene TRBJ2-5, with D hard to call. Germline CDR1 is PRHDT and CDR2 is FYEKMQ (reference sequence). The V end lost 5 bases, the J end lost 0 bases, and 7 bases lay between the germline ends. CDR3 length: 13 amino acids. DNA of the CDR3: TGTGCCAGCAGCCAGAGGTACCAAGAGACCCAGTACTTC. Translated, it gives CASSQRYQETQYF. Filled out from reference TRBV13 and TRBJ2-5, the complete variable domain reads AAGVIQSPRHLIKEKRETATLKCYPIPRHDTVYWYQQGPGQDPQFLISFYEKMQSDKGSIPDRFSAQQFSDYHSELNMSSLELGDSALYFCASSQRYQETQYFGPGTRLLVL.

The genes are TRBV14 and TRBJ1-5; D unresolved. The germline CDR1 and CDR2 sequences are SGHDN and FVKESK. V was cut by 6 bases and J by 0 bases, with 6 bases left in between. This CDR3 spans 13 amino acids. CDR3 sequence: CASRPSSNQPQHF. Here the CDR3 DNA reads TGTGCCAGCAGGCCGAGTAGCAATCAGCCCCAGCATTTT.

The rearrangement links TRBV4-1 to TRBJ1-5; no definite D call. CDR3 size: 15 residues. Germline V lookup: CDR1 MGHRA, CDR2 YSYEKL. V was trimmed by 4 bases and J by 0 bases, leaving 10 bases between them. CDR3 sequence reads: CASSLTGISNQPQHF. The CDR3 nucleotides read TGCGCCAGCAGCCTAACGGGGATTAGCAATCAGCCCCAGCATTTT.

This clone was observed a single time. The DNA of the CDR3 is TGTGCCAGCAAGGACAGGACAGTGAGATATGGCTACACCTTC. It is translated as CASKDRTVRYGYTF. This sequence joins TRBV2 and TRBJ1-2; 7 positions agree with TRBD1. Germline values: CDR1 SNHLY, CDR2 FYNNEI. The J segment lost 5 bases and the V segment lost 7 bases, leaving 10 bases of the junction unmatched. CDR3 length: 14 amino acids.

The V gene is TRBV29-1, the J gene TRBJ1-1, with 10 bases that match TRBD1. The germline V gene has CDR1 SQVTM and CDR2 ANQGSEA. Unmatched junction bases numbered 2, after V lost 3 bases and J lost 4 bases. This CDR3 contains 13 residues. In nucleotides, the CDR3 is TGCAGCGTTGAGGGACAGGGGTTCACTGAAGCTTTCTTT. This gives the protein CSVEGQGFTEAFF.

This clone was seen a few times. This chain links TRBV7-8 with TRBJ2-1; D perhaps matches TRBD2 (7 bases). The germline V gene encodes CDR1 SGHVS and CDR2 FQNEAQ. Trimming took 4 bases from V and 2 from J, leaving 15 bases between them. The CDR3 is made up of 16 amino acids. DNA for the CDR3: TGTGCCAGCAGCTCCGGGGAGGGGGTCCCCTACAATGAGCAGTTCTTC. It codes for CASSSGEGVPYNEQFF. Drawing the rest from reference TRBV7-8 and TRBJ2-1, the complete variable domain is GAGVSQSPRYKVAKRGQDVALRCDPISGHVSLFWYQQALGQGPEFLTYFQNEAQLDKSGLPSDRFFAERPEGSVSTLKIQRTQQEDSAVYLCASSSGEGVPYNEQFFGPGTRLTVL.

This chain uses TRBV5-5 with TRBJ2-7, with 10 bases that match TRBD1. This CDR3 contains 16 residues. CDR1 SGHKS and CDR2 YYEKEE come from the germline V gene (reference sequence). V lost 3 bases to trimming and J lost 0 bases; unmatched junction nucleotides: 6. The DNA of the CDR3 is TGTGCCAGCAGCTGGAGGACAGGGGGGTTCTCCTACGAGCAGTACTTC. It specifies CASSWRTGGFSYEQYF. The whole variable domain, remainder taken from reference TRBV5-5 and TRBJ2-7, is DAGVTQSPTHLIKTRGQQVTLRCSPISGHKSVSWYQQVLGQGPQFIFQYYEKEERGRGNFPDRFSARQFPNYSSELNVNALLLGDSALYLCASSWRTGGFSYEQYFGPGTRLTVT.

This clone has only a few counts. The chain has TRBV6-4 and TRBJ2-7; D is perhaps TRBD1 (5 bases). Germline assignment: CDR1 MRHNA and CDR2 SNTAGT. Trimming stripped 5 bases from V and 7 bases from J, with 21 bases between. This CDR3 contains 15 residues. The CDR3 DNA is TGTGCCAGCAGTCCAACAGGCTCCCCCTACGAGGAGCAGTACTTC. This gives the protein CASSPTGSPYEEQYF.

The rearrangement joins TRBV15 to TRBJ2-7, with D hard to call. There are 12 residues in the CDR3. The germline V and J ends were trimmed by 2 bases and 6 bases, with 8 bases remaining between them. Germline values: CDR1 LNHNV, CDR2 YYDKDF (reference sequence). The CDR3 sequence is CATSRWASEQYF. Here the CDR3 DNA reads TGTGCCACCAGCAGATGGGCGAGCGAGCAGTACTTC. The whole variable domain, remainder taken from reference TRBV15 and TRBJ2-7, is DAMVIQNPRYQVTQFGKPVTLSCSQTLNHNVMYWYQQKSSQAPKLLFHYYDKDFNNEADTPDNFQSRRPNTSFCFLDIRSPGLGDTAMYLCATSRWASEQYFGPGTRLTVT.

This clone was counted only a few times. J is TRBJ2-1 and V is TRBV7-3; TRBD2 aligns across 8 bases. After removal of 5 bases from V and 4 bases from J, the junction contained 4 bases not matched to a gene. This CDR3 comprises 14 residues. Germline CDR1 is SGHTA and CDR2 is FQGTGA. The CDR3 nucleotides read TGTGCCAGCAGCGAAACTAGCGGATACAATGAGCAGTTCTTC. Protein: CASSETSGYNEQFF.

The table lists this clone with a few counts. The rearrangement links TRBV5-1 to TRBJ2-5; D unclear. CDR1 and CDR2 from the germline V gene are SGHRS and YFSETQ. V lost 0 bases and J 2 bases, leaving 8 bases between the germline ends. This CDR3 is 14 amino acids long. The CDR3 is CASSLDSGQETQYF. As DNA, the CDR3 is TGCGCCAGCAGCTTGGATTCGGGTCAAGAGACCCAGTACTTC.

The chain is built from TRBV6-1 and TRBJ1-1; D gene ambiguous. The CDR3 is 15 amino acids. Germline lookup yields CDR1 MNHNS and CDR2 SASEGT. The V end was cut by 3 bases, the J end by 4 bases, with 15 bases between. The CDR3 region has the DNA TGTGCCAGCAGTGAGATGGGTGAGGGAGGCACTGAAGCTTTCTTT. This translates into CASSEMGEGGTEAFF.

The CDR3 nucleotides are TGTGCCTGGAGTGTACTAGGGGGGACCCAGTACTTC. This gives the protein CAWSVLGGTQYF. This chain joins TRBV30 and TRBJ2-5, with D perhaps TRBD1 (6 bases). Germline loops: CDR1 GTSNPN, CDR2 SVGIG (reference sequence). The length of the CDR3 is 12 residues. The ends were cut back, 0 bases at V and 7 bases at J, with 9 bases in the middle.

This clone was found once. The chain joins TRBV6-5 to TRBJ2-7; perhaps TRBD2 as D (6 bases). Between the trimmed V and J ends, which lost 4 bases and 1 base, there was a span of 8 bases. The V gene's germline CDR1 is MNHEY and CDR2 SVGAGI. The CDR3 runs to 13 residues. The CDR3 DNA reads TGTGCCAGCAGTTCCGGGGGATCCTACGAGCAGTACTTC. Its protein product is CASSSGGSYEQYF.

The chain joins TRBV19 to TRBJ1-5; D may be TRBD1 (6 bases). Between the trimmed V and J ends, which lost 6 bases and 4 bases, there was a span of 10 bases. Per the germline V gene, CDR1 is LNHDA and CDR2 is SQIVND (reference sequence). The CDR3 is 13 amino acids. In DNA, the CDR3 is TGTGCCAGTAGAAGGACAGATAATCAGCCCCAGCATTTT. Protein product: CASRRTDNQPQHF.

The chain links TRBV2 to TRBJ1-4, with D perhaps matching TRBD1 (5 bases). The V and J ends lost 3 bases and 8 bases respectively, with 10 bases between them. Germline CDR1 SNHLY, CDR2 FYNNEI. This CDR3 has 13 residues. DNA for the CDR3: TGTGCCAGCAGTGACGGGGGGTGGGAAAAACTGTTTTTT. It yields the protein CASSDGGWEKLFF.

CDR3 coding DNA: TGCGCCAGCAGCTTCACCACAGGGGTTTCCGGGGAGCTGTTTTTT. Encoded protein: CASSFTTGVSGELFF. The gene calls are TRBV5-1 and TRBJ2-2; 7 nucleotides match TRBD1. This CDR3 has 15 residues. From germline, CDR1 is SGHRS and CDR2 YFSETQ. V shed 2 bases, J shed 6 bases, and the junction held 7 bases outside the gene matches.